What follows are 2 T cell receptor beta chains derived from one specimen sequenced in a study of shared clonotypes between healthy human individuals. Sequencing used immunoSEQ multiplex PCR; TCRdb keeps in-frame clones, though not all of them. The sample shows roughly 2.4 million clones, around 95% of them seen only once. The sequenced material came from naive CD4+ T cells sorted from blood. Subset of the sample: CD45RA+ positively selected. These receptor sequences come from a man younger than 35 in good health.

The rearrangement joins TRBV2 to TRBJ2-7; D perhaps matches TRBD1 (6 bases). The CDR3 runs to 15 residues. Trimming pared 5 bases from V and 6 bases from J, leaving 20 bases between. Germline values: CDR1 SNHLY, CDR2 FYNNEI. The CDR3 DNA reads as TGTGCCAGCAGTCCCGGACAGCCGGGGTCACTCGAGCAGTACTTC. Protein sequence: CASSPGQPGSLEQYF.

The genes are TRBV15 and TRBJ1-1, with 7 bases fitting TRBD1. V trimming: 6 bases; J trimming: 3 bases; junction bases outside the gene matches: 13. Germline V gives CDR1 LNHNV, CDR2 YYDKDF (reference sequence). The CDR3 consists of 16 residues. The CDR3, as DNA: TGTGCCACCAGTTCGACAGGGAGTGATAGGTACACTGAAGCTTTCTTT. Protein: CATSSTGSDRYTEAFF.